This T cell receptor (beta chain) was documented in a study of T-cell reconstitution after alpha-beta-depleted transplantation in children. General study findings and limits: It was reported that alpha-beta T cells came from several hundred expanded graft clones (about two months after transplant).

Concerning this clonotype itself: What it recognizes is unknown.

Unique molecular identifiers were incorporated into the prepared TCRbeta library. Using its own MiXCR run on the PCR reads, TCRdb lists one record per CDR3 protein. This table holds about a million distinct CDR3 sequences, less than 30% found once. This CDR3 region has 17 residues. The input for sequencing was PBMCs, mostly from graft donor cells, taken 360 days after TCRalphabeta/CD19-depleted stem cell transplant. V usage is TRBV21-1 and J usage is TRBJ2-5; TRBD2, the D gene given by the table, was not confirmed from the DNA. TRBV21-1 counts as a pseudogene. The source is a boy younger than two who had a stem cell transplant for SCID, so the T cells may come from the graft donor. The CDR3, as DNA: TGTGCCAGCAGCCTCCCATGGCAGAAGAGAACTAACGAGACCCAGTACTTC. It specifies CASSLPWQKRTNETQYF.